One sample yielded the 21 T cell receptor beta chains listed below, sequenced in a study of identical twins. In TCRdb, the 5' RACE reads were re-called with MiXCR into one record per CDR3 protein. The table lists hundreds of thousands of distinct CDR3 sequences, roughly 6% of them singletons. Sample: naive T cells sorted from blood. These receptors were taken from a man between 18 and 29 years old in good health.

This clonotype was seen ten or more times. The junction and the germline gene differ at one end; a read error may be behind it. The gene calls are TRBV29-1 and TRBJ1-5; TRBD1 is a possible D gene (5 bases). The germline V gene encodes CDR1 SQVTM and CDR2 ANQGSEA. The CDR3 spans 12 residues. The CDR3 bases are TGCAGCGTTGAAGATAATTCGGCGGGGCCATATTTT. Translating it yields CSVEDNSAGPYF.

This clonotype was seen only a few times. The V and J genes are TRBV5-1 and TRBJ2-1, with TRBD2 matching 11 bases. V shed 9 bases, J shed 3 bases, and the junction held 5 bases outside the gene matches. The CDR3 extends over 14 amino acids. The germline gives CDR1 SGHRS, CDR2 YFSETQ. The CDR3 region is CATRLAGFYNEQFF. Here the CDR3 DNA reads TGCGCCACTAGACTAGCGGGATTCTACAATGAGCAGTTCTTC.

A note on this clonotype: A much larger clone differs from this one at a single base, so this may be a read error. This rearrangement joins TRBV12-3 or TRBV12-4 to TRBJ2-3; TRBD2 matches 10 bases. CDR3 size: 15 residues. The CDR3: CACRLTSGITDTQYF. Written as DNA, the CDR3 is TGTGCCTGCAGACTCACTAGCGGGATAACAGATACGCAGTATTTT.

Ten or more counts support this clonotype. CDR3 coding DNA: TGCAGCACAACAAGCGGGAGAAGGGCAGATACGCAGTATTTT. Protein: CSTTSGRRADTQYF. This chain joins TRBV29-1 and TRBJ2-3; 8 nucleotides agree with TRBD2. V lost 8 bases to trimming and J lost 4 bases; unmatched junction nucleotides: 11. Germline V gene lookup returns CDR1 SQVTM and CDR2 ANQGSEA. The CDR3 has 14 residues.

This clonotype was seen ten or more times. The J gene is TRBJ2-2, the V gene TRBV27; D is undetermined. V dropped 3 bases and J dropped 2 bases, with 7 bases sitting between them. This CDR3 is 14 amino acids long. Germline values: CDR1 MNHEY, CDR2 SMNVEV (reference sequence). CDR3 DNA: TGTGCCAGCAGTTTTTCGGGTAACACCGGGGAGCTGTTTTTT. Encoded protein: CASSFSGNTGELFF.

This clonotype came up many times. V gene TRBV4-2 combines with J gene TRBJ2-5; D is possibly TRBD1 (5 bases). This CDR3 contains 16 residues. The germline V gene has CDR1 LGHNA and CDR2 YNFKEQ. Between the trimmed V and J ends, which lost 0 bases and 0 bases, there was a span of 11 bases. In DNA, the CDR3 is TGTGCCAGCAGCCAAGATCATGACAGCTACCAAGAGACCCAGTACTTC. It translates to CASSQDHDSYQETQYF.

This clonotype was detected ten times or more. The rearrangement joins TRBV10-2 to TRBJ2-3, with 9 positions matching TRBD2. The CDR3 runs 14 residues. CDR1 and CDR2 (germline): WSHSY, SAAADI. V lost 4 bases and J lost 5; bases outside the gene matches: 4. CDR3 in amino acids: CASSGSGRGDTQYF. The CDR3 bases are TGCGCCAGCAGTGGTAGCGGGAGAGGAGATACGCAGTATTTT.

The V call is TRBV19, the J call TRBJ2-2; no definite D call. CDR1 is LNHDA and CDR2 is SQIVND in the germline V gene (reference sequence). The CDR3 extends over 16 amino acids. Between the trimmed V and J ends, which lost 5 bases and 1 base, there was a span of 14 bases. The CDR3 sequence: CASSFGLNLNTGELFF. CDR3 nucleotides: TGTGCCAGTAGTTTTGGGCTTAACCTGAACACCGGGGAGCTGTTTTTT.

This clonotype was recorded at least ten times. The chain couples TRBV5-1 to TRBJ1-3; maybe TRBD1 (6 bases). The germline V gene encodes CDR1 SGHRS and CDR2 YFSETQ. The CDR3 contains 13 residues. Trimming took 5 bases from V and 9 from J, leaving 15 bases between them. This chain's CDR3 is CASRPRQGTTIYF. CDR3 bases: TGCGCCAGCAGGCCGAGGCAGGGGACCACCATATATTTT. The full variable domain, its missing parts supplied by reference TRBV5-1 and TRBJ1-3, is KAGVTQTPRYLIKTRGQQVTLSCSPISGHRSVSWYQQTPGQGLQFLFEYFSETQRNKGNFPGRFSGRQFSNSRSEMNVSTLELGDSALYLCASRPRQGTTIYFGEGSWLTVV.

This clonotype turned up a few times. This chain links TRBV7-3 with TRBJ2-2; 9 bases are a match to TRBD1. The germline V gene has CDR1 SGHTA and CDR2 FQGTGA. This CDR3 region has 16 residues. The V and J ends lost 5 bases and 6 bases, in that order; junction bases with no gene match: 10. The CDR3 DNA reads TGTGCCAGCAGCCATACAGACAGGGGGTTTGCCGGGGAGCTGTTTTTT. It yields the protein CASSHTDRGFAGELFF. Full variable domain (outside the CDR3, taken from reference TRBV7-3 and TRBJ2-2): GAGVSQTPSNKVTEKGKYVELRCDPISGHTALYWYRQSLGQGPEFLIYFQGTGAADDSGLPNDRFFAVRPEGSVSTLKIQRTERGDSAVYLCASSHTDRGFAGELFFGEGSRLTVL.

There are many counts of this clonotype. The V gene is TRBV25-1, the J gene TRBJ2-3, with D perhaps TRBD1 (6 bases). The V end was cut by 3 bases, the J end by 2 bases, with 12 bases between. Germline CDR1 is MGHDK and CDR2 is SYGVNS. This CDR3 has 15 residues. CDR3 region: CASSDTDRFTDTQYF. CDR3 DNA sequence: TGTGCCAGCAGTGATACCGACAGGTTCACAGATACGCAGTATTTT.

The table lists this clonotype with many counts. The chain recombines TRBV21-1 with TRBJ2-3; the table's D gene call, TRBD1, was not cross checked with the DNA. TRBV21-1 is marked as a pseudogene. There are 15 residues in the CDR3. CDR3 sequence: CASSKGTPPTDTQYF. DNA of the CDR3: TGTGCCAGCAGCAAAGGGACGCCCCCGACAGATACGCAGTATTTT.

This clonotype appeared many times. V usage is TRBV29-1 and J usage is TRBJ1-3, with D unclear. Trimming took off 6 bases at V and 4 bases at J, with 13 bases between the two ends. Germline CDR1 SQVTM, CDR2 ANQGSEA. CDR3 size: 13 residues. The CDR3: CSVLQTRGNTIYF. CDR3 nucleotides: TGCAGCGTCCTTCAGACTAGGGGAAACACCATATATTTT.

This chain joins TRBV19 and TRBJ1-2; D uncertain. V shed 5 bases and J shed 1 base, with 11 bases lying between them. There are 14 residues in the CDR3. CDR1 is LNHDA and CDR2 is SQIVND in the germline V gene (reference sequence). CDR3 amino acids: CASSPHKDNYGYTF. The CDR3, as DNA: TGTGCCAGTAGTCCCCACAAGGATAACTATGGCTACACCTTC.

This clonotype appeared many times. The rearrangement joins TRBV30 to TRBJ1-1; no definite D call. Trimming stripped 4 bases from V and 1 base from J, with 7 bases between. Germline CDR1 reads GTSNPN; CDR2 reads SVGIG (reference sequence). The CDR3 is made up of 12 amino acids. The CDR3 reads CAWTTENTEAFF. CDR3 nucleotide sequence: TGTGCCTGGACAACCGAGAACACTGAAGCTTTCTTT.

This clonotype was picked up a small number of times. The chain joins TRBV3-1 to TRBJ1-2; D ambiguous. The CDR3 is 14 residues long. V lost 5 bases and J 0 bases, leaving 10 bases between the germline ends. Germline CDR1 is LGHDT and CDR2 is YNNKEL (reference sequence). For the CDR3, the DNA is TGTGCCAGCAGCGGCGGCACGCCTAACTATGGCTACACCTTC. Translation gives CASSGGTPNYGYTF.

This clonotype was found a few times. V is TRBV12-3 or TRBV12-4 and J is TRBJ2-1, with D possibly being TRBD1 (5 bases). The V end lost 7 bases, the J end lost 8 bases, and 15 bases lay between the germline ends. The CDR3 is 13 amino acids. CDR3 protein: CASTQGVFDEQFF. CDR3 nucleotide sequence: TGTGCCAGCACCCAAGGGGTTTTCGATGAGCAGTTCTTC.

This chain links TRBV29-1 with TRBJ2-2, with D possibly called TRBD1 or TRBD2 (5 bases each). Germline assignment: CDR1 SQVTM and CDR2 ANQGSEA. The germline V and J ends were trimmed by 7 bases and 4 bases, with 16 bases remaining between them. CDR3 length: 14 amino acids. The CDR3 reads CSAREGSGTGELFF. The CDR3 nucleotides read TGCAGCGCCCGTGAGGGGAGTGGCACCGGGGAGCTGTTTTTT.

Ten or more counts support this clonotype. The CDR3, as DNA: TGCAGTGCTTACCCCTCACGGGACACCCCTCGCGAGCAGTACTTC. Amino acids: CSAYPSRDTPREQYF. The chain carries TRBV20-1 and TRBJ2-7, with a possible D match to TRBD1 (6 bases). CDR1 DFQATT and CDR2 SNEGSKA come from the germline V gene (reference sequence). V lost 5 bases and J 6 bases, leaving 23 bases between the germline ends. The CDR3 totals 15 residues.

The chain has TRBV3-1 and TRBJ1-5; unclear D gene. Trimming shortened V by 2 bases and J by 6 bases, and 11 bases separated the two germline ends. The CDR3 sequence is 14 residues long. Germline V gene lookup returns CDR1 LGHDT and CDR2 YNNKEL (reference sequence). The CDR3 DNA reads TGTGCCAGCAGCCAAAGAGCTGCGGGTCAGCCCCAGCATTTT. Protein product: CASSQRAAGQPQHF. The full variable domain, with the rest looked up from reference TRBV3-1 and TRBJ1-5, is DTAVSQTPKYLVTQMGNDKSIKCEQNLGHDTMYWYKQDSKKFLKIMFSYNNKELIINETVPNRFSPKSPDKAHLNLHINSLELGDSAVYFCASSQRAAGQPQHFGDGTRLSIL.

This rearrangement joins TRBV20-1 to TRBJ1-3; D is undetermined. Trimming left V 6 bases short and J 4 bases short, with 13 bases between. The CDR3 is made up of 13 amino acids. Germline values: CDR1 DFQATT, CDR2 SNEGSKA (reference sequence). DNA of the CDR3: TGCAGTGCCCGGCGGTTCTCGGGAAACACCATATATTTT. Translated: CSARRFSGNTIYF.